These 23 T cell receptor beta chains came from one sample sequenced in a study of blood T cells in healthy people across ages. A second roughly 6 to 12 cycle PCR used barcoded and J-beta primers. From the 5' RACE reads, TCRdb called clonotypes with MiXCR, one entry per CDR3 protein. In the table there are roughly 900,000 distinct CDR3 sequences, around 48% of which are singletons. What was sequenced was blood. Source of these receptors: a man younger than 40 in good health.

This clonotype was detected only a few times. V usage is TRBV6-5 and J usage is TRBJ1-2, with 8 bases that match TRBD1. V lost 7 bases and J lost 7; bases outside the gene matches: 2. Germline lookup yields CDR1 MNHEY and CDR2 SVGAGI. The CDR3 spans 11 residues. The DNA for the CDR3 is TGTGCCAGCACGACAGGGGTTGGCTACACCTTC. This encodes CASTTGVGYTF.

This clonotype turned up a few times. The rearrangement links TRBV19 to TRBJ2-1; TRBD1 matches 7 bases. With V trimmed by 10 bases and J by 3 bases, 12 bases remained unmatched. The CDR3 contains 15 residues. CDR1 and CDR2 (germline): LNHDA, SQIVND (reference sequence). Here the CDR3 DNA reads TGTGCCACCGGTCAGCGACAGGGTGGCTACAATGAGCAGTTCTTC. Amino acids: CATGQRQGGYNEQFF.

V gene TRBV4-2 combines with J gene TRBJ1-5; D gene unclear. Trimming left V 0 bases short and J 7 bases short, with 13 bases between. The CDR3 consists of 15 residues. The V gene's germline CDR1 is LGHNA and CDR2 YNFKEQ. The CDR3 protein is CASSQESWGSQPQHF. The CDR3 DNA follows: TGTGCCAGCAGCCAAGAATCTTGGGGAAGCCAGCCCCAGCATTTT.

There are a few counts of this clonotype. The chain has TRBV20-1 and TRBJ2-5; possible D gene TRBD2, 5 bases. The CDR3 spans 13 residues. V gave up 3 bases and J gave up 1 base, with 9 bases separating them. Germline loops: CDR1 DFQATT, CDR2 SNEGSKA (reference sequence). CDR3 DNA: TGCAGTGCTAGGATGGGGAGCCAAGAGACCCAGTACTTC. The encoded protein is CSARMGSQETQYF.

The chain employs TRBV4-1 and TRBJ2-3; 13 bases line up with TRBD2. The V gene end was trimmed by 6 bases and the J gene end by 3 bases; junction bases not matched to a gene: 6. CDR1 is MGHRA, CDR2 YSYEKL, per germline. The CDR3 has 16 residues. CDR3 sequence (DNA): TGCGCCAGCAGACATGGACTAGCGGGAGTTACAGATACGCAGTATTTT. Translation: CASRHGLAGVTDTQYF.

The chain is built from TRBV2 and TRBJ1-1; TRBD1 aligns across 9 bases. This CDR3 is built from 14 residues. Germline V gene data show CDR1 as SNHLY and CDR2 as FYNNEI. Losses at the gene ends were 1 base for V and 5 bases for J; bases not matched to a gene: 2. The CDR3 spells CASSEEQGATEAFF. The CDR3 DNA reads TGTGCCAGCAGTGAAGAACAGGGGGCGACTGAAGCTTTCTTT. Drawing the rest from reference TRBV2 and TRBJ1-1, the complete variable domain is EPEVTQTPSHQVTQMGQEVILRCVPISNHLYFYWYRQILGQKVEFLVSFYNNEISEKSEIFDDQFSVERPDGSNFTLKIRSTKLEDSAMYFCASSEEQGATEAFFGQGTRLTVV.

A word on this clonotype: One junction end disagrees with the germline gene, perhaps due to a read error. This chain connects TRBV19 to TRBJ2-7; D not certain. CDR3 length: 13 amino acids. Germline V lookup: CDR1 LNHDA, CDR2 SQIVND (reference sequence). The DNA for the CDR3 is TGCGCCAGTAGCCCAGTCCCGCCGGCCGAGCAGTACTTC. Protein product: CASSPVPPAEQYF.

The rearrangement joins TRBV2 to TRBJ1-5; D gene ambiguous. The V gene's germline CDR1 is SNHLY and CDR2 FYNNEI. The CDR3 loop spans 18 amino acids. Trimming pared 3 bases from V and 7 bases from J, leaving 25 bases between. CDR3 DNA sequence: TGTGCCAGCAGTGAGGACCCAGGATTACATGAGTTCCGGCAGCCCCAGCATTTT. This translates into CASSEDPGLHEFRQPQHF.

This rearrangement joins TRBV7-9 to TRBJ2-1, with unresolved D. Germline lookup yields CDR1 SEHNR and CDR2 FQNEAQ (reference sequence). The CDR3 has 15 residues. Trimming took off 5 bases at V and 4 bases at J, with 15 bases between the two ends. This chain's CDR3 is CASSPPRTLYNEQFF. The CDR3 nucleotides are TGTGCCAGCAGCCCTCCAAGGACGCTATACAATGAGCAGTTCTTC.

The chain couples TRBV11-3 to TRBJ1-6; possible D gene TRBD1, 5 bases. The germline V gene has CDR1 SGHNT and CDR2 YENEEA. V gave up 7 bases and J gave up 3 bases, with 13 bases separating them. The CDR3 is made up of 15 amino acids. The CDR3 coding sequence is TGTGCCAGCAAGGCCAGGGCTCGCTATAATTCACCCCTCCACTTT. Translating it yields CASKARARYNSPLHF.

The V and J genes are TRBV7-2 and TRBJ1-6; 8 bases are shared with TRBD1. CDR1 is SGHTA, CDR2 FQGNSA, per germline. CDR3 length equals 14 residues. V lost 5 bases, J lost 10 bases, and 7 bases stayed unmatched. CDR3 sequence (DNA): TGTGCCAGCAGCATGGACAGGGCACGCTCACCCCTCCACTTT. Translation gives CASSMDRARSPLHF.

The chain couples TRBV11-1 to TRBJ2-1; a weak D match, TRBD2 (6 bases). The ends were cut back, 4 bases at V and 1 base at J, with 17 bases in the middle. The V gene's germline CDR1 is SGHAT and CDR2 FQDESV (reference sequence). The CDR3 contains 17 residues. CDR3 nucleotides: TGTGCCAGCAGCTCCCAACCCCCGGGACTTTCCTACAATGAGCAGTTCTTC. This sequence encodes CASSSQPPGLSYNEQFF.

The chain is built from TRBV11-2 and TRBJ2-3; tentatively, D is TRBD2 (5 bases). CDR1 is SGHAT and CDR2 is FQNNGV in the germline V gene. CDR3 size: 15 residues. V dropped 0 bases and J dropped 6 bases, with 13 bases sitting between them. The CDR3 bases are TGTGCCAGCAGCTTAGAGGCGTCTAGCCCCGATACGCAGTATTTT. Translation: CASSLEASSPDTQYF.

The chain links TRBV10-3 to TRBJ2-7; D gene unclear. Germline-derived CDR1 and CDR2 are ENHRY and SYGVKD. The CDR3 runs 14 residues. V was shortened by 6 bases and J by 2 bases, with 14 bases between the two germline ends. The CDR3 reads CAISGTAYTYEQYF. In DNA form, the CDR3 reads TGTGCCATCAGCGGAACCGCCTATACCTACGAGCAGTACTTC.

The CDR3 sequence is CASSLIENSYNEQFF. The DNA of the CDR3 is TGTGCCAGCAGTTTAATCGAAAACTCCTACAATGAGCAGTTCTTC. The gene calls are TRBV12-3 or TRBV12-4 and TRBJ2-1; D is unclear. The V end lost 2 bases, the J end lost 0 bases, and 8 bases lay between the germline ends. CDR3 size: 15 residues.

This chain links TRBV13 with TRBJ1-3, with D hard to call. Trimming removed 0 bases from V and 0 bases from J, with 6 bases in between. Germline V gene lookup returns CDR1 PRHDT and CDR2 FYEKMQ (reference sequence). The CDR3 is made up of 15 amino acids. Here the CDR3 DNA reads TGTGCCAGCAGCTTAGGACGGTCCTCTGGAAACACCATATATTTT. Protein: CASSLGRSSGNTIYF.

This clonotype was seen ten or more times. This chain links TRBV28 with TRBJ2-1, with D possibly matching TRBD1 (6 bases). Germline V gives CDR1 MDHEN, CDR2 SYDVKM. V was trimmed by 7 bases and J by 3 bases, leaving 10 bases between them. This CDR3 has 13 residues. The CDR3 loop is CASTGAVYNEQFF. The CDR3 DNA reads as TGTGCCAGCACAGGGGCGGTCTACAATGAGCAGTTCTTC.

For this clonotype: A much larger clone differs from this one at a single base, so this may be a read error. This chain connects TRBV4-1 to TRBJ1-2; maybe TRBD1 (5 bases). From germline, CDR1 is MGHRA and CDR2 YSYEKL. The CDR3 runs 16 residues. The CDR3 region has the DNA TGCGCCAACAGCCAAGATATCCTTCCCGGGGCTAGTGGCTACACCTTC. It specifies CANSQDILPGASGYTF.

This chain uses TRBV7-9 with TRBJ2-7; D is ambiguous. The CDR3 contains 12 residues. Between the trimmed V and J ends, which lost 2 bases and 7 bases, there was a span of 9 bases. CDR1 and CDR2 (germline): SEHNR, FQNEAQ (reference sequence). The CDR3: CASSLPLGEQYF. The DNA of the CDR3 is TGTGCCAGCAGCTTACCTCTGGGAGAGCAGTACTTC. Variable domain in full (rest from reference TRBV7-9 and TRBJ2-7): DTGVSQNPRHKITKRGQNVTFRCDPISEHNRLYWYRQTLGQGPEFLTYFQNEAQLEKSRLLSDRFSAERPKGSFSTLEIQRTEQGDSAMYLCASSLPLGEQYFGPGTRLTVT.

The J gene is TRBJ1-3, the V gene TRBV5-1; D is perhaps TRBD1 (6 bases). The CDR3 loop spans 14 amino acids. V dropped 3 bases and J dropped 3 bases, with 10 bases sitting between them. CDR1 SGHRS and CDR2 YFSETQ come from the germline V gene. The CDR3 sequence: CASSSQGSGNTIYF. DNA for the CDR3: TGCGCCAGCAGCTCGCAGGGGAGTGGAAACACCATATATTTT.

The V gene is TRBV7-2, the J gene TRBJ2-3; D is possibly TRBD1 (6 bases). Per the germline V gene, CDR1 is SGHTA and CDR2 is FQGNSA. Between the trimmed V and J ends, which lost 5 bases and 1 base, there was a span of 16 bases. The CDR3 covers 16 residues. In DNA form, the CDR3 reads TGTGCCAGCAGCCCCCACCGATCAGGGGGCACAGATACGCAGTATTTT. Translated: CASSPHRSGGTDTQYF. Full variable domain (missing parts from reference TRBV7-2 and TRBJ2-3): GAGVSQSPSNKVTEKGKDVELRCDPISGHTALYWYRQSLGQGLEFLIYFQGNSAPDKSGLPSDRFSAERTGGSVSTLTIQRTQQEDSAVYLCASSPHRSGGTDTQYFGPGTRLTVL.

This sequence joins TRBV7-9 and TRBJ1-1; D perhaps matches TRBD1 (5 bases). The V gene lost 6 bases and the J gene lost 1 base, with 15 bases spanning the gap. CDR3 size: 15 residues. The germline V gene has CDR1 SEHNR and CDR2 FQNEAQ (reference sequence). The CDR3 reads CASSARGRGNTEAFF. DNA of the CDR3: TGTGCCAGCAGTGCAAGGGGTAGGGGGAACACTGAAGCTTTCTTT. Supplemented by reference TRBV7-9 and TRBJ1-1, the full variable domain reads DTGVSQNPRHKITKRGQNVTFRCDPISEHNRLYWYRQTLGQGPEFLTYFQNEAQLEKSRLLSDRFSAERPKGSFSTLEIQRTEQGDSAMYLCASSARGRGNTEAFFGQGTRLTVV.

The J gene is TRBJ2-5, the V gene TRBV29-1; D may be TRBD1 (6 bases). The better agreement between TRBJ2-7 and the DNA end casts doubt on the J call. The CDR3 loop spans 11 amino acids. Per germline, CDR1 SQVTM and CDR2 ANQGSEA. The CDR3 loop is CSAGAGVEQYF. The CDR3 DNA reads TGCAGCGCGGGTGCAGGGGTCGAGCAGTACTTC.